Below, 25 T cell receptor beta chains from the same sample are listed, as sequenced in a study of shared clonotypes between healthy human individuals. Method: immunoSEQ multiplex PCR; TCRdb's copy keeps in-frame clones and lacks some. The sample consists of more than 2 million clones, roughly 95% of them appearing once. Sequenced sample: naive CD4+ T cells sorted from blood. Subset noted: CD45RA+ positively selected. The receptors here all came from a man aged 18 to 29 in good health.

The chain couples TRBV5-8 to TRBJ1-2; no definite D call. V gave up 4 bases and J gave up 1 base, with 14 bases separating them. This CDR3 is built from 15 residues. Germline CDR1 SGHTS, CDR2 YDEGEE. The CDR3 coding sequence is TGTGCCAGCAGCGGGCGCGGCGGGCATAACTATGGCTACACCTTC. Residues: CASSGRGGHNYGYTF.

As regards this clone: The same CDR3 can be traced to other DNA sequences in this sample. V and J are TRBV2 and TRBJ1-4; 7 bases fit TRBD1. The CDR3 extends over 15 amino acids. The trim removed 4 bases at V and 0 bases at J, leaving 2 bases unmatched. Germline assignment: CDR1 SNHLY and CDR2 FYNNEI. The CDR3 DNA reads as TGTGCCAGCAGTGCCACAGGGGCAACTAATGAAAAACTGTTTTTT. Encoded protein: CASSATGATNEKLFF.

The chain couples TRBV27 to TRBJ2-7; no definite D call. There are 13 residues in the CDR3. Trimming took 6 bases from V and 7 from J, leaving 16 bases between them. Germline V gene lookup returns CDR1 MNHEY and CDR2 SMNVEV (reference sequence). In nucleotides, the CDR3 is TGTGCCAGCAGCCCCGGGCCACTATATGAGCAGTACTTC. Protein product: CASSPGPLYEQYF.

The chain combines TRBV11-2 with TRBJ2-7; 7 positions agree with TRBD1. V trimming: 7 bases; J trimming: 0 bases; junction bases outside the gene matches: 9. This CDR3 region has 15 residues. Germline CDR1 reads SGHAT; CDR2 reads FQNNGV. CDR3 DNA: TGTGCCAGCACCAAGGAGACAGGGTCCTCCTACGAGCAGTACTTC. Its translation: CASTKETGSSYEQYF.

The table lists this clone with a count of one. The chain employs TRBV5-1 and TRBJ1-4, with a tentative D call TRBD1 (5 bases). Germline-derived CDR1 and CDR2 are SGHRS and YFSETQ. CDR3 length: 17 residues. V lost 4 bases, J lost 2 bases, and 18 bases lay in between. CDR3 amino acids: CASSPSDVRGTNEKLFF. The CDR3 nucleotides read TGCGCCAGCAGCCCTTCCGATGTACGGGGGACTAATGAAAAACTGTTTTTT.

The rearrangement joins TRBV27 to TRBJ2-3, with 8 bases identical to TRBD2. Trimming cost V 3 bases and J 0 bases; bases outside gene matches: 11. Germline values: CDR1 MNHEY, CDR2 SMNVEV (reference sequence). This CDR3 has 18 residues. DNA of the CDR3: TGTGCCAGCAGTTTTAGATTCGGGGGGGGCCAAAGCACAGATACGCAGTATTTT. It codes for CASSFRFGGGQSTDTQYF.

The V gene is TRBV5-1, the J gene TRBJ2-5; the D is unclear. CDR1 is SGHRS, CDR2 YFSETQ, per germline. Trimming cost V 4 bases and J 1 base, with 11 bases left between them. The CDR3 loop spans 14 amino acids. CDR3 sequence: CASSRTDSQETQYF. CDR3 DNA: TGCGCCAGCAGCAGGACGGATTCCCAAGAGACCCAGTACTTC.

V usage is TRBV28 and J usage is TRBJ1-4; 7 bases are shared with TRBD1. This CDR3 has 16 residues. V shed 5 bases and J 7 bases; nucleotides not matched to a gene: 13. Per germline, CDR1 MDHEN and CDR2 SYDVKM. CDR3 sequence (DNA): TGTGCCAGCAGTCCAATCTTATCGGCAGGGGGTGAAAAACTGTTTTTT. Translating gives CASSPILSAGGEKLFF.

The chain combines TRBV6-1 with TRBJ1-3; no clear D gene. Germline CDR1 is MNHNS and CDR2 is SASEGT. The CDR3 contains 15 residues. Trimming left V 0 bases short and J 0 bases short, with 6 bases between. The CDR3 spells CASSEAAISGNTIYF. The DNA of the CDR3 is TGTGCCAGCAGTGAAGCAGCGATCTCTGGAAACACCATATATTTT.

This chain connects TRBV18 to TRBJ2-7; a possible D gene is TRBD1 (6 bases). This CDR3 spans 16 amino acids. Germline V gene data show CDR1 as KGHSH and CDR2 as LQKENI. The germline V and J ends were trimmed by 0 bases and 6 bases, with 18 bases remaining between them. CDR3 region: CASSPPGAEGSREQYF. As DNA, the CDR3 is TGTGCCAGCTCACCACCGGGGGCAGAAGGCTCTCGCGAGCAGTACTTC.

This rearrangement joins TRBV18 to TRBJ1-2; D is ambiguous. Germline V lookup: CDR1 KGHSH, CDR2 LQKENI. Trimming took 0 bases from V and 5 from J, leaving 7 bases between them. The length of the CDR3 is 13 residues. The CDR3 loop is CASSPPAGYGYTF. In DNA form, the CDR3 reads TGTGCCAGCTCACCACCAGCCGGGTATGGCTACACCTTC.

The chain uses TRBV20-1 and TRBJ1-1, with no clear D. The ends were cut back, 1 base at V and 5 bases at J, with 5 bases in the middle. Germline V gene lookup returns CDR1 DFQATT and CDR2 SNEGSKA (reference sequence). This CDR3 region has 11 residues. CDR3 in amino acids: CSARAPTEAFF. DNA for the CDR3: TGCAGTGCTAGAGCTCCAACTGAAGCTTTCTTT.

In regard to this clone: Other DNA sequences in the sample encode the same CDR3. The rearrangement joins TRBV5-1 to TRBJ2-1; D unclear. Trimming shortened V by 1 base and J by 10 bases, and 6 bases separated the two germline ends. The CDR3 has 11 amino acids. In germline, CDR1 is SGHRS, CDR2 YFSETQ. The chain's CDR3 is CASSLRDEQFF. CDR3 DNA: TGCGCCAGCAGCTTGCGTGACGAGCAGTTCTTC.

This clone was seen only once. This chain uses TRBV2 with TRBJ2-3, with 7 nucleotides matching TRBD2. Trimming took 4 bases from V and 3 from J; bases not matched to a gene: 4. Germline V gene data show CDR1 as SNHLY and CDR2 as FYNNEI. CDR3 length: 14 amino acids. Here the CDR3 DNA reads TGTGCCAGCAGTGGAGCGGGATTGACAGATACGCAGTATTTT. This gives the protein CASSGAGLTDTQYF.

V gene TRBV14 combines with J gene TRBJ1-6; possible D gene TRBD1, 5 bases. The CDR3 extends over 14 amino acids. V was pared by 3 bases and J by 9 bases, with 12 bases between. Germline CDR1 is SGHDN and CDR2 is FVKESK. CDR3 sequence: CASSQNEGVSPLHF. The CDR3 bases are TGTGCCAGCAGCCAGAACGAAGGGGTTTCACCCCTCCACTTT.

J is TRBJ2-5 and V is TRBV5-1; D possibly corresponds to TRBD2 (5 bases). CDR1 is SGHRS and CDR2 is YFSETQ in the germline V gene. V gave up 7 bases and J gave up 3 bases, with 13 bases separating them. The CDR3 has 13 amino acids. CDR3 loop: CASSDVREETQYF. As DNA, the CDR3 is TGCGCCAGCTCAGACGTGAGGGAAGAGACCCAGTACTTC.

The chain couples TRBV6-5 to TRBJ1-2, with 10 bases identical to TRBD1. The germline CDR1 and CDR2 sequences are MNHEY and SVGAGI. The CDR3 is 15 amino acids. The trim removed 6 bases at V and 9 bases at J, leaving 13 bases unmatched. CDR3 coding DNA: TGTGCCAGCAGCCGGGGGACAGGGGCCGCGAATAGCTACACCTTC. Amino acid sequence: CASSRGTGAANSYTF.

The chain joins TRBV10-2 to TRBJ2-5; 11 bases agree with TRBD2. The V gene end was trimmed by 5 bases and the J gene end by 5 bases; junction bases not matched to a gene: 10. The CDR3 runs 16 residues. Germline CDR1 is WSHSY and CDR2 is SAAADI. Written as DNA, the CDR3 is TGCGCCAGCAGTAGCCCCTTCCTAGCGGGAGGTGAGACCCAGTACTTC. Residues: CASSSPFLAGGETQYF.

The chain links TRBV2 to TRBJ2-1; TRBD1 matches at 7 bases. The length of the CDR3 is 13 residues. Germline V gives CDR1 SNHLY, CDR2 FYNNEI. V trimming: 4 bases; J trimming: 5 bases; junction bases outside the gene matches: 2. The CDR3 reads CASSAGTDNEQFF. As DNA, the CDR3 is TGTGCCAGCAGTGCCGGGACAGACAATGAGCAGTTCTTC.

CDR3 sequence: CASSEGGLETQYF. The CDR3 coding sequence is TGTGCCAGCAGTGAAGGAGGGTTAGAGACCCAGTACTTC. V usage is TRBV6-1 and J usage is TRBJ2-5; D perhaps matches TRBD2 (5 bases). V lost 1 base, J lost 4 bases, and 7 bases lay in between. The CDR3 contains 13 residues. Looked up from germline, CDR1 is MNHNS and CDR2 is SASEGT.

The CDR3 nucleotides are TGTGCCTGGAGTGTTAACAGGATCCTTTCAACTAATGAAAAACTGTTTTTT. The encoded protein is CAWSVNRILSTNEKLFF. The chain employs TRBV30 and TRBJ1-4; D perhaps matches TRBD1 (5 bases). The length of the CDR3 is 17 residues. Germline CDR1 is GTSNPN and CDR2 is SVGIG (reference sequence). V lost 0 bases to trimming and J lost 0 bases, with 14 bases between them.

This clone occurred once. The CDR3 nucleotides read TGTGCCAGCAGCTTAGAATTCGGGGGGGGAGATACGCAGTATTTT. Its translation is CASSLEFGGGDTQYF. The chain links TRBV11-2 to TRBJ2-3; TRBD2 agrees at 8 bases. Trimming cost V 0 bases and J 5 bases; bases outside gene matches: 4. The length of the CDR3 is 15 residues. Germline CDR1 is SGHAT and CDR2 is FQNNGV.

This chain connects TRBV28 to TRBJ1-2, with D possibly matching TRBD1 (6 bases). The germline V and J ends were trimmed by 6 bases and 2 bases, with 19 bases remaining between them. The V gene's germline CDR1 is MDHEN and CDR2 SYDVKM. The CDR3 is 16 residues long. This CDR3 is CASSIGVGAGNYGYTF. CDR3 in DNA: TGTGCCAGCAGCATTGGTGTGGGGGCAGGCAACTATGGCTACACCTTC.

The chain recombines TRBV6-5 with TRBJ2-7; the D is unclear. Germline V gene sequence: CDR1 MNHEY, CDR2 SVGAGI. V shed 5 bases and J shed 1 base, with 12 bases lying between them. The CDR3 consists of 14 residues. The CDR3 coding sequence is TGTGCCAGCAGTGGGGTCAACGGATCCTACGAGCAGTACTTC. This translates into CASSGVNGSYEQYF.

The genes are TRBV6-5 and TRBJ1-2; no definite D call. Trimming shortened V by 5 bases and J by 4 bases, and 14 bases separated the two germline ends. CDR3 length equals 14 residues. Germline CDR1 is MNHEY and CDR2 is SVGAGI. CDR3 nucleotide sequence: TGTGCCAGCAGTCGGGGTTCGGCGGGCTATGGCTACACCTTC. Protein sequence: CASSRGSAGYGYTF.